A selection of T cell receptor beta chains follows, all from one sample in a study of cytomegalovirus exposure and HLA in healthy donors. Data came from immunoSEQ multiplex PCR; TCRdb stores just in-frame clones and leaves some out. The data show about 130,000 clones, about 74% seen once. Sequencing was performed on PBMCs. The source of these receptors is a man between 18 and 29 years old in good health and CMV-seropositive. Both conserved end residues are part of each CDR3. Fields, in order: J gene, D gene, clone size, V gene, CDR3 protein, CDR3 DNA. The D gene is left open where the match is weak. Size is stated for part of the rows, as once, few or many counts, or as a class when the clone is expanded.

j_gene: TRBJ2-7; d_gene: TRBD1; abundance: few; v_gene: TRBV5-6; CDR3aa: CASSSPGTGTPYEQYF; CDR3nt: TGTGCCAGCAGCTCGCCCGGGACAGGGACTCCCTACGAGCAGTACTTC
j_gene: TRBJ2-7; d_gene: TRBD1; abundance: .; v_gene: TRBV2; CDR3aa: CGTKTGQGFYEQYF; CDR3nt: TGTGGCACTAAAACGGGACAGGGGTTTTACGAGCAGTACTTC
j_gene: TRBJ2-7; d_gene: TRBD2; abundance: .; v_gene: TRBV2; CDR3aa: CASMGTSGRYEQYF; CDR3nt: TGTGCCAGCATGGGGACTAGCGGGAGGTACGAGCAGTACTTC
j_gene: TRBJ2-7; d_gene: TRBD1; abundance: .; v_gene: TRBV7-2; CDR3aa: CASSTSTGGIYEQYF; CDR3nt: TGTGCCAGCAGCACGTCGACAGGGGGGATTTACGAGCAGTACTTC
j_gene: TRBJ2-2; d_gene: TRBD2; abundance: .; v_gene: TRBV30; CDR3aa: CAWGLAAPGELFF; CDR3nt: TGTGCCTGGGGACTAGCGGCCCCCGGGGAGCTGTTTTTT
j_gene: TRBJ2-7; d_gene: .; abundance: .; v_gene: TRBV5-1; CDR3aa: CASSSLAESSYEQYF; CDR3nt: TGCGCCAGCAGCTCCCTAGCTGAAAGCTCCTACGAGCAGTACTTC
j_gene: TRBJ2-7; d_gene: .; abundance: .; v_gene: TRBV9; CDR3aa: CASSVAAGAGYEQYF; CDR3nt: TGTGCCAGCAGCGTAGCAGCAGGGGCAGGCTACGAGCAGTACTTC
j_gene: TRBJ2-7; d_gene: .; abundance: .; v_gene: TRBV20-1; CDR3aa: CSAIFSYEQYF; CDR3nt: TGCAGTGCTATCTTTAGCTACGAGCAGTACTTC
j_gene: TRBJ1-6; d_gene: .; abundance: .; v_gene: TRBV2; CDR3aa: CASSPTGSSSPLHF; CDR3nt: TGTGCCAGCAGTCCTACAGGGTCTAGTTCACCCCTCCACTTT
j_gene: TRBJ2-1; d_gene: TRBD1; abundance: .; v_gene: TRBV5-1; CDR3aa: CASSTLRDRVNEQFF; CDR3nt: TGCGCCAGCAGCACCCTCCGGGACAGGGTAAATGAGCAGTTCTTC
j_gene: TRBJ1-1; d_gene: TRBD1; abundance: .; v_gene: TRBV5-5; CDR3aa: CASSWGRQGGLGAFF; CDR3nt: TGTGCCAGCAGCTGGGGCCGACAGGGGGGCCTAGGAGCTTTCTTT
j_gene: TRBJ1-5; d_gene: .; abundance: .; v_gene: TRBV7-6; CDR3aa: CASSSGQPNQPQHF; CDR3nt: TGTGCCAGCAGCTCCGGACAACCCAATCAGCCCCAGCATTTT
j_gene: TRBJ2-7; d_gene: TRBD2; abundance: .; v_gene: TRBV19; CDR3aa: CASSISSGNYEQYF; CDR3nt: TGTGCCAGTAGTATCTCCAGCGGGAACTACGAGCAGTACTTC
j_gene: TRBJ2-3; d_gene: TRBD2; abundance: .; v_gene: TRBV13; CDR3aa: CASSVGGGSTDTQYF; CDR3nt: TGTGCCAGCAGTGTGGGCGGGGGAAGCACAGATACGCAGTATTTT
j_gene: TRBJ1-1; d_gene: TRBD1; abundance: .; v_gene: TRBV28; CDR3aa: CASSLIGTGSYTEAFF; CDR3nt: TGTGCCAGCAGTTTAATAGGGACAGGGAGTTACACTGAAGCTTTCTTT
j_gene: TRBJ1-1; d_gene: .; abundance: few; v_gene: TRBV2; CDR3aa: CASSAQGFTEAFF; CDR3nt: TGTGCCAGCAGTGCACAGGGATTCACTGAAGCTTTCTTT
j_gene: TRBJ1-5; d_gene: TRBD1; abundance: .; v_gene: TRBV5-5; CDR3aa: CASSRGTGGRSNQPQHF; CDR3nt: TGTGCCAGCAGCCGCGGGACAGGGGGGCGTAGCAATCAGCCCCAGCATTTT
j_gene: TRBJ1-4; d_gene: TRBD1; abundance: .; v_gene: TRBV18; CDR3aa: CASSRDRAATNEKLFF; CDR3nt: TGTGCCAGCTCACGGGACAGGGCTGCAACTAATGAAAAACTGTTTTTT
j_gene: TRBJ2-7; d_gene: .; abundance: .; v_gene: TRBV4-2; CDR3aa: CASSPIQGGPYEQYF; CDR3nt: TGTGCCAGCAGCCCTATTCAGGGGGGCCCCTACGAGCAGTACTTC
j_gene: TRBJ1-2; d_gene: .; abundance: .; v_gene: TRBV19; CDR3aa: CASFQGLKYGYTF; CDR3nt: TGTGCCAGCTTCCAGGGTTTGAAGTATGGCTACACCTTC
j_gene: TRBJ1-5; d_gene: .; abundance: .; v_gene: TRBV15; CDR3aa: CATSIRGSNQPQHF; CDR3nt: TGTGCCACCAGCATTAGGGGGAGCAATCAGCCCCAGCATTTT
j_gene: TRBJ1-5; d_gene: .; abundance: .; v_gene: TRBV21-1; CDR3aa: CASSTPGQFNQPQHF; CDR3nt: TGTGCCAGCAGCACCCCGGGACAATTCAATCAGCCCCAGCATTTT
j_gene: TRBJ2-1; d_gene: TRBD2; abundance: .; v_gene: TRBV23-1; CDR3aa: CASSQDPGGARGDNEQFF; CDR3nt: TGCGCCAGCAGTCAAGACCCGGGAGGGGCACGAGGGGACAATGAGCAGTTCTTC
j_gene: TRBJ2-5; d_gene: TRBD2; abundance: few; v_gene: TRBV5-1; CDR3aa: CASSLGPGGLETQYF; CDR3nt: TGCGCCAGCAGCTTGGGGCCGGGGGGATTAGAGACCCAGTACTTC
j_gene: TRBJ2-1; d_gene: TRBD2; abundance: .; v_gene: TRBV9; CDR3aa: CASSVVGTSSDNEQFF; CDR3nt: TGTGCCAGCAGCGTAGTAGGGACTAGCTCAGACAATGAGCAGTTCTTC
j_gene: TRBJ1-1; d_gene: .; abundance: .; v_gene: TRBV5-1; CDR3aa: CASSLQTEAFF; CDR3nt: TGCGCCAGCAGCTTGCAAACTGAAGCTTTCTTT
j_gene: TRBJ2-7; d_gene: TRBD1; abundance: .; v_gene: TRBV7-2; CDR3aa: CASSSLAGGTYEQYF; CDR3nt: TGTGCCAGCAGCTCGTTGGCAGGGGGAACCTACGAGCAGTACTTC
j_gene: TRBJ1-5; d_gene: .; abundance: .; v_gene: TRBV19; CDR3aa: CASSMAGWGNQPQHF; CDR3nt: TGTGCCAGTAGTATGGCAGGGTGGGGCAATCAGCCCCAGCATTTT
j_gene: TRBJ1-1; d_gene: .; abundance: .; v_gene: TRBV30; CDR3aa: CAWSVWGHLNTEAFF; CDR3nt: TGTGCCTGGAGTGTATGGGGACACTTGAACACTGAAGCTTTCTTT
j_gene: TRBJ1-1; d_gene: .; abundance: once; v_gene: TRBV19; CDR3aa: CASSIPRGVAEAFF; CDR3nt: TGTGCCAGTAGTATACCCCGCGGGGTGGCTGAAGCTTTCTTT
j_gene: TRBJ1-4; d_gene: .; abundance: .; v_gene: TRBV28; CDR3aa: CASSSQGLTNEKLFF; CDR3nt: TGTGCCAGCAGTTCACAGGGATTAACTAATGAAAAACTGTTTTTT